These 20 T cell receptor beta chains originate from one sample sequenced in a study of T-cell memory formation after mild COVID-19. One entry per CDR3 protein, called by TCRdb with MiXCR from the 5' RACE reads. This sample has 65,000 to 95,000 distinct CDR3 sequences, with around 13% found just once. The specimen sequenced was PBMCs or a T cell subset sorted from them (not recorded which). These receptors were obtained from a man between 18 and 35 years old who had mild COVID-19 (a few samples of this study predate the infection). Cell type and time point are not known.

This clonotype appeared a single time. This rearrangement joins TRBV7-9 to TRBJ1-5; D is perhaps TRBD1 (5 bases). CDR3 size: 13 residues. Germline CDR1 is SEHNR and CDR2 is FQNEAQ (reference sequence). Between the trimmed V and J ends, which lost 5 bases and 1 base, there was a span of 6 bases. CDR3 protein: CASSRDSNQPQHF. In nucleotides, the CDR3 is TGTGCCAGCAGCCGGGACAGCAATCAGCCCCAGCATTTT.

This clonotype was observed a few times. The gene calls are TRBV27 and TRBJ2-7, with TRBD2 matching 10 bases. V shed 5 bases and J 1 base; nucleotides not matched to a gene: 5. CDR3 length: 15 amino acids. The germline V gene encodes CDR1 MNHEY and CDR2 SMNVEV (reference sequence). CDR3 in DNA: TGTGCCAGCAGTACCTATAGCGGGGGGTCCTACGAGCAGTACGTC. Residues: CASSTYSGGSYEQYV.

The gene calls are TRBV6-2 or TRBV6-3 and TRBJ2-2; D remains unclear. Trimming shortened V by 8 bases and J by 6 bases, and 10 bases separated the two germline ends. Germline loops: CDR1 MNHEY, CDR2 SVGEGT. CDR3 size: 12 residues. CDR3 loop: CASGPGAGELFF. For the CDR3, the DNA is TGTGCCAGCGGCCCAGGCGCCGGGGAGCTGTTTTTT.

There are a few counts of this clonotype. J is TRBJ2-1 and V is TRBV7-9, with 10 nucleotides matching TRBD1. Per germline, CDR1 SEHNR and CDR2 FQNEAQ (reference sequence). This CDR3 region has 14 residues. Losses at the gene ends were 4 bases for V and 8 bases for J; bases not matched to a gene: 5. DNA for the CDR3: TGTGCCAGCAGCTCGAGACAGGGGGCGGATGAGCAGTTCTTC. Protein: CASSSRQGADEQFF.

The chain has TRBV7-3 and TRBJ2-7; tentative D call: TRBD1 (5 bases). V was shortened by 6 bases and J by 3 bases, with 21 bases between the two germline ends. Germline V gene data show CDR1 as SGHTA and CDR2 as FQGTGA. This CDR3 has 16 amino acids. CDR3 nucleotides: TGTGCCAGCAGTCTCTCCCTGACCCTGGGGCTCTACGAGCAGTACGTC. Protein sequence: CASSLSLTLGLYEQYV.

This clonotype was detected only a few times. The chain links TRBV6-6 to TRBJ1-1; a possible D gene is TRBD1 (6 bases). Germline loops: CDR1 MNHNY, CDR2 SVGAGI (reference sequence). CDR3 size: 13 residues. V was shortened by 11 bases and J by 0 bases, with 13 bases between the two germline ends. DNA for the CDR3: TGTGCCTCCACGGGGGGCATGAACACTGAAGCTTTCTTT. This sequence encodes CASTGGMNTEAFF.

The rearrangement links TRBV7-8 to TRBJ1-6, with D unclear. The V and J ends lost 5 bases and 9 bases respectively, with 14 bases between them. The V gene's germline CDR1 is SGHVS and CDR2 FQNEAQ. The CDR3 is made up of 14 amino acids. This CDR3 is CASSPGEGSSPLHF. CDR3 nucleotides: TGTGCCAGCAGCCCCGGGGAGGGAAGTTCACCCCTCCACTTT. The full variable domain, completed using reference TRBV7-8 and TRBJ1-6, is GAGVSQSPRYKVAKRGQDVALRCDPISGHVSLFWYQQALGQGPEFLTYFQNEAQLDKSGLPSDRFFAERPEGSVSTLKIQRTQQEDSAVYLCASSPGEGSSPLHFGNGTRLTVT.

This chain connects TRBV5-1 to TRBJ2-7; unclear D gene. This CDR3 comprises 13 residues. The V end lost 5 bases, the J end lost 1 base, and 10 bases lay between the germline ends. The germline gives CDR1 SGHRS, CDR2 YFSETQ. CDR3 coding DNA: TGCGCCAGCAGGCTTAGGCAGTCCTACGAGCAGTACTTC. This encodes CASRLRQSYEQYF.

This clonotype appeared many times. The rearrangement uses TRBV4-3 and TRBJ2-3, with 7 bases that match TRBD2. V dropped 2 bases and J dropped 2; count of bases not matched to a gene: 7. The germline V gene encodes CDR1 LGHNA and CDR2 YSLEER. The CDR3 extends over 16 amino acids. CDR3 nucleotide sequence: TGCGCCAGCAGCCAAACCGCGGGACTAACCACAGATACGCAGTATTTT. Its protein product is CASSQTAGLTTDTQYF.

The rearrangement uses TRBV11-2 and TRBJ1-2; weak D call: TRBD1 (6 bases). In germline, CDR1 is SGHAT, CDR2 FQNNGV. The CDR3 consists of 16 residues. V was pared by 0 bases and J by 6 bases, with 17 bases between. As DNA, the CDR3 is TGTGCCAGCAGCTTAGAAAGTCCTGGACAGAACGATGGCTACACCTTC. Its translation is CASSLESPGQNDGYTF.

The chain links TRBV12-3 or TRBV12-4 to TRBJ2-1; possible D gene TRBD2, 6 bases. The CDR3 consists of 12 residues. V lost 7 bases and J lost 6, with 10 bases in between. This CDR3 is CASKSGRNEQFF. The CDR3 DNA follows: TGTGCCAGCAAGAGCGGGCGCAATGAGCAGTTCTTC.

This clonotype turned up a few times. The chain uses TRBV7-2 and TRBJ2-7, with a possible D match to TRBD1 (6 bases). CDR3 size: 17 residues. Trimming left V 1 base short and J 0 bases short, with 16 bases between. CDR1 SGHTA and CDR2 FQGNSA come from the germline V gene. CDR3 nucleotide sequence: TGTGCCAGCAGCTTAGTAGCGACAGGCCGATTCTCCTACGAGCAGTACTTC. This codes for CASSLVATGRFSYEQYF.

There are a few counts of this clonotype. The rearrangement joins TRBV2 to TRBJ1-1; 7 nucleotides line up with TRBD1. Trimming cost V 4 bases and J 3 bases; bases outside gene matches: 11. Germline V CDR1 and CDR2: SNHLY, FYNNEI. CDR3 length: 16 amino acids. CDR3 nucleotides: TGTGCCAGCAGTGTCAGGGGGGGTTCGGGGGACACTGAAGCTTTCTTT. Its protein is CASSVRGGSGDTEAFF.

Many counts were recorded for this clonotype. This chain uses TRBV12-3 or TRBV12-4 with TRBJ2-3; 7 bases map to TRBD1. This CDR3 has 18 amino acids. V dropped 6 bases and J dropped 0; count of bases not matched to a gene: 15. CDR3 nucleotides: TGTGCCAGCAGACAGGAAGAGGTCGGGACAGCTAGCACAGATACGCAGTATTTT. Amino acid sequence: CASRQEEVGTASTDTQYF.

This chain uses TRBV2 with TRBJ2-2; D possibly corresponds to TRBD2 (5 bases). Germline V lookup: CDR1 SNHLY, CDR2 FYNNEI. Trimming stripped 10 bases from V and 2 bases from J, with 20 bases between. The CDR3 is 16 residues long. The CDR3 protein is CAIQPLDYSNTGELFF. In nucleotides, the CDR3 is TGTGCCATTCAGCCCCTTGACTATAGTAACACCGGGGAGCTGTTTTTT.

This CDR3 is CASSFQGPYEQYV. CDR3 coding DNA: TGTGCCAGCAGCTTTCAGGGGCCCTACGAGCAGTACGTC. The V call is TRBV5-6, the J call TRBJ2-7, with a possible D match to TRBD1 (6 bases). The CDR3 sequence is 13 residues long. The V end lost 2 bases, the J end lost 2 bases, and 8 bases lay between the germline ends. The germline V gene has CDR1 SGHDT and CDR2 YYEEEE.

This clonotype was recorded many times. This chain links TRBV5-1 with TRBJ2-7; no reliable D call. Trimming pared 1 base from V and 5 bases from J, leaving 7 bases between. This CDR3 spans 12 amino acids. CDR1 is SGHRS, CDR2 YFSETQ, per germline. CDR3 nucleotides: TGCGCCAGCAGCTTGCTGGGCCACGAGCAGTACTTC. Translation gives CASSLLGHEQYF. Supplemented by reference TRBV5-1 and TRBJ2-7, the full variable domain reads KAGVTQTPRYLIKTRGQQVTLSCSPISGHRSVSWYQQTPGQGLQFLFEYFSETQRNKGNFPGRFSGRQFSNSRSEMNVSTLELGDSALYLCASSLLGHEQYFGPGTRLTVT.

This chain uses TRBV4-3 with TRBJ1-5, with D possibly being TRBD1 (5 bases). The V end lost 0 bases, the J end lost 0 bases, and 6 bases lay between the germline ends. The CDR3 is 15 amino acids. Germline assignment: CDR1 LGHNA and CDR2 YSLEER. The DNA of the CDR3 is TGCGCCAGCAGCCAAGACAGGGTTAGCAATCAGCCCCAGCATTTT. This encodes CASSQDRVSNQPQHF.

This clonotype was observed a handful of times. The chain has TRBV7-9 and TRBJ2-1; D is unclear. There are 11 residues in the CDR3. Germline lookup yields CDR1 SEHNR and CDR2 FQNEAQ (reference sequence). V lost 6 bases to trimming and J lost 10 bases, with 10 bases between them. CDR3 residues: CASSYVGEQFF. DNA of the CDR3: TGTGCCAGCAGTTACGTTGGGGAGCAGTTCTTC.

The chain uses TRBV7-9 and TRBJ2-2; D might be TRBD1 or TRBD2, each matching 5 bases. The CDR3 covers 16 residues. Germline V lookup: CDR1 SEHNR, CDR2 FQNEAQ (reference sequence). The V end lost 4 bases, the J end lost 6 bases, and 18 bases lay between the germline ends. This CDR3 reads CASSSNPPGPAGELFF. CDR3 nucleotides: TGTGCCAGCAGCTCAAATCCCCCGGGGCCGGCCGGGGAGCTGTTTTTT.